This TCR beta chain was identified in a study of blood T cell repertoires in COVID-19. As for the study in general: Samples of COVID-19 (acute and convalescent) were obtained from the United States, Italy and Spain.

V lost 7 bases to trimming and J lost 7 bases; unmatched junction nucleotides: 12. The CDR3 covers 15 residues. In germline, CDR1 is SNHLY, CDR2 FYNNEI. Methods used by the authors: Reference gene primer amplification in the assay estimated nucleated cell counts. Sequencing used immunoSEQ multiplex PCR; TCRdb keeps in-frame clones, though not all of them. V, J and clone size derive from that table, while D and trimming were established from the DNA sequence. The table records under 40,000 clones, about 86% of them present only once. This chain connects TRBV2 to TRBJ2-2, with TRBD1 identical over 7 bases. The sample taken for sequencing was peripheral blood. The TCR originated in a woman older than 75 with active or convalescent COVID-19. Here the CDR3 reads CASNTAGGASGELFF. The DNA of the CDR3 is TGTGCCAGCAACACCGCAGGGGGTGCGAGCGGGGAGCTGTTTTTT.